The entry below gives a single T cell receptor (beta chain) sequence along with its context. What it binds is not known. The PCR used 60 Vbeta and 13 Jbeta primers. Generated by immunoSEQ multiplex PCR, the TCRdb table keeps only in-frame clones and is missing some. The sample table sets out around 140,000 clones. Germline V gives CDR1 MNHNS, CDR2 SASEGT. V dropped 7 bases and J dropped 6 bases, with 13 bases sitting between them. This CDR3 spans 13 amino acids. The data derive from a study of cytomegalovirus exposure and HLA in healthy donors. Study-wide findings and caveats: The authors listed 180 or so TCR beta chains as cytomegalovirus-associated. Reportedly, fewer N-insertions than the roughly 700-donor mean appeared in an Asian-associated ancestry cluster in a later analysis. A later analysis found TCR association rates differed by HLA locus, highest for DRB1 and lowest for HLA-C.

Sequencing input: PBMCs. This clonotype originated in a man aged 18 to 29 in good health and CMV-seronegative. The chain is built from TRBV6-1 and TRBJ1-5, with a weak D call TRBD1 (5 bases). The CDR3 is CASTGLGGQPQHF. DNA of the CDR3: TGTGCCAGCACGGGACTGGGGGGTCAGCCCCAGCATTTT.